The next 10 T cell receptor beta chains were all read from a single sample in a study of blood T cell repertoires in COVID-19. Generated by immunoSEQ multiplex PCR, the TCRdb table keeps only in-frame clones and is missing some. The sample has 150,000 to 200,000 clones; about 88% are singletons. Sequencing was carried out using peripheral blood. These TCRs come from a woman between 50 and 59 years old with COVID-19, enrolled during active disease.

This clone was counted a single time. J is TRBJ1-2 and V is TRBV6-5; TRBD1 agrees at 8 bases. This CDR3 is 13 amino acids long. With V trimmed by 4 bases and J by 6 bases, 4 bases remained unmatched. CDR1 and CDR2 from the germline V gene are MNHEY and SVGAGI. The CDR3 sequence: CASSFDRGNGYTF. CDR3 in DNA: TGTGCCAGCAGTTTCGACAGGGGAAATGGCTACACCTTC.

The gene calls are TRBV10-1 and TRBJ2-7, with D perhaps matching TRBD2 (7 bases). V lost 9 bases, J lost 6 bases, and 21 bases lay in between. Per the germline V gene, CDR1 is WNHNN and CDR2 is SYGVQD (reference sequence). The CDR3 runs 14 residues. The CDR3 here is CAREGGLLFSEQYF. The CDR3 DNA reads TGCGCCAGGGAGGGGGGGCTACTATTTTCCGAGCAGTACTTC.

The chain recombines TRBV5-6 with TRBJ2-7; D is uncertain. This CDR3 has 12 residues. Per the germline V gene, CDR1 is SGHDT and CDR2 is YYEEEE. Trimming pared 4 bases from V and 9 bases from J, leaving 14 bases between. In DNA, the CDR3 is TGTGCCAGCAGCCAGAATCAAGAGGTGCAGTACTTC. It specifies CASSQNQEVQYF.

The sample holds a few counts of this clone. V is TRBV5-1 and J is TRBJ1-1, with a possible D match to TRBD1 (6 bases). CDR1 and CDR2 (germline): SGHRS, YFSETQ. Trimming cost V 0 bases and J 1 base, with 22 bases left between them. The CDR3 is made up of 19 amino acids. CDR3 DNA sequence: TGCGCCAGCAGCTTGGGTTCTGGGCAGGGGTTAGGGGCGAACACTGAAGCTTTCTTT. Translated: CASSLGSGQGLGANTEAFF.

This clone was observed once. The CDR3 DNA reads TGCGCCAGCAGCCAAGACGTGGACAGGGGAACTGAAGCTTTCTTT. This translates into CASSQDVDRGTEAFF. The rearrangement joins TRBV4-1 to TRBJ1-1, with 9 bases aligning to TRBD1. V shed 0 bases and J 5 bases; nucleotides not matched to a gene: 4. The CDR3 length is 15 residues. Germline V lookup: CDR1 MGHRA, CDR2 YSYEKL.

The chain links TRBV7-8 to TRBJ1-1; possible D gene TRBD1, 6 bases. V gave up 5 bases and J gave up 8 bases, with 12 bases separating them. CDR1 is SGHVS and CDR2 is FQNEAQ in the germline V gene. CDR3 length: 12 amino acids. CDR3 nucleotides: TGTGCCAGCAGCCGTCCGGGGGGCGAAGCTTTCTTT. It translates to CASSRPGGEAFF.

The gene calls are TRBV27 and TRBJ1-2; D remains ambiguous. Germline V gene data show CDR1 as MNHEY and CDR2 as SMNVEV (reference sequence). The CDR3 is 12 amino acids. The V and J ends lost 2 bases and 6 bases respectively, with 7 bases between them. CDR3 loop: CASSLRGDGYTF. The CDR3 DNA follows: TGTGCCAGCAGTTTACGTGGAGATGGCTACACCTTC.

V and J are TRBV7-8 and TRBJ2-1, with a possible D match to TRBD2 (6 bases). Germline V gene data show CDR1 as SGHVS and CDR2 as FQNEAQ. This CDR3 contains 16 residues. Between the trimmed V and J ends, which lost 6 bases and 5 bases, there was a span of 20 bases. The CDR3 DNA reads as TGTGCCAGCAGTCAAGTGGGACTCTGGGGTCACAATGAGCAGTTCTTC. This encodes CASSQVGLWGHNEQFF.

This chain joins TRBV30 and TRBJ1-6; tentatively, D is TRBD1 (5 bases). In germline, CDR1 is GTSNPN, CDR2 SVGIG (reference sequence). With 0 bases removed from V and 9 bases from J, the gap between germline ends came to 9 bases. The CDR3 runs to 13 residues. CDR3 DNA sequence: TGTGCCTGGAGTGTCAGGGAAACTTCACCCCTCCACTTT. This codes for CAWSVRETSPLHF.

The sample holds one count of this clone. This chain links TRBV10-3 with TRBJ1-1; D is perhaps TRBD1 (6 bases). The CDR3 totals 15 residues. Germline V gene sequence: CDR1 ENHRY, CDR2 SYGVKD. The V end was cut by 2 bases, the J end by 0 bases, with 10 bases between. This CDR3 reads CAISERTVMNTEAFF. The CDR3 nucleotides are TGTGCCATCAGTGAGCGGACAGTAATGAACACTGAAGCTTTCTTT.